This TCR beta chain was obtained from a study of cytomegalovirus exposure and HLA in healthy donors. The CDR3 is 11 residues long. V lost 4 bases, J lost 2 bases, and 3 bases lay in between. Germline values: CDR1 SGHRS, CDR2 YFSETQ. To note about this clone: The same CDR3 is also encoded by other DNA sequences in this sample.

A multiplex PCR was run with 60 Vbeta primers and 13 Jbeta primers. Generated by immunoSEQ multiplex PCR, the TCRdb table keeps only in-frame clones and is missing some. The sample has fewer than 150,000 clones, around 72% seen once. The chain has TRBV5-1 and TRBJ2-5; D not resolved. This clonotype originated in a human donor in good health. Sequencing used PBMCs. Written as DNA, the CDR3 is TGCGCCAGCAGCCTACAAGAGACCCAGTACTTC. Its translation: CASSLQETQYF.